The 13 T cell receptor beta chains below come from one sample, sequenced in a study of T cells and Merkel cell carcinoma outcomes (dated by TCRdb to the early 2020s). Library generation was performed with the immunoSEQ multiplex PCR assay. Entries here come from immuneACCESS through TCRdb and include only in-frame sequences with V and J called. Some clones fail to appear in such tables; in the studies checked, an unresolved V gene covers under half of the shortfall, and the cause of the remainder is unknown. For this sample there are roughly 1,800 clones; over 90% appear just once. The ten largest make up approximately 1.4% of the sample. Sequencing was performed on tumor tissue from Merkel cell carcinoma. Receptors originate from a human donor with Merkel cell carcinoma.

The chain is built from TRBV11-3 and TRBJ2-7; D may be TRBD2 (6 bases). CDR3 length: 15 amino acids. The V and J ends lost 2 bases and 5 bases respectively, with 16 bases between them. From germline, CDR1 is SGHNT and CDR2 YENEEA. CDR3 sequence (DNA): TGTGCCAGCAGCTTATCCTCGGGGGTGTCCCACGAGCAGTACTTC. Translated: CASSLSSGVSHEQYF.

CDR3: CASSYSPWGRHYEQYF. CDR3 DNA: TGTGCCAGCAGTTACTCGCCGTGGGGGCGTCACTACGAGCAGTACTTC. J is TRBJ2-7 and V is TRBV6-5; D perhaps matches TRBD1 (6 bases). The CDR3 covers 16 residues. The ends were cut back, 0 bases at V and 3 bases at J, with 15 bases in the middle. Germline loops: CDR1 MNHEY, CDR2 SVGAGI.

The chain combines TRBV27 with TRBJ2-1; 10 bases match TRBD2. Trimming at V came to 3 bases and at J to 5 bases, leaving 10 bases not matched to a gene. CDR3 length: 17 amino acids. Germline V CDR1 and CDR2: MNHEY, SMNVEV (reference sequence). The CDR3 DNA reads TGTGCCAGCAGTTTGAGGGGTCTAGCGGGAGTGGACAATGAGCAGTTCTTC. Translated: CASSLRGLAGVDNEQFF.

CDR3 nucleotide sequence: TGTGCCAGTCGATTAGCCAAAAACATTCAGTACTTC. Amino acids: CASRLAKNIQYF. The chain combines TRBV6-1 with TRBJ2-4; D remains unclear. The CDR3 has 12 residues. Deletions cut 9 bases from V and 0 bases from J, with 6 bases between. Germline V CDR1 and CDR2: MNHNS, SASEGT.

DNA for the CDR3: TGTGCCAGCAGCCATTTTATGGGGGATTTTACCGGGGAGCTGTTTTTT. Translated: CASSHFMGDFTGELFF. The rearrangement uses TRBV7-9 and TRBJ2-2; either TRBD1 or TRBD2 may fit D (5 bases each). This CDR3 contains 16 residues. CDR1 SEHNR and CDR2 FQNEAQ come from the germline V gene (reference sequence). The V end was cut by 5 bases, the J end by 5 bases, with 18 bases between. Full variable domain (remainder filled in from reference TRBV7-9 and TRBJ2-2): DTGVSQNPRHKITKRGQNVTFRCDPISEHNRLYWYRQTLGQGPEFLTYFQNEAQLEKSRLLSDRFSAERPKGSFSTLEIQRTEQGDSAMYLCASSHFMGDFTGELFFGEGSRLTVL.

This CDR3 is CASKQGYQPQHF. In DNA form, the CDR3 reads TGTGCCAGCAAGCAGGGCTATCAGCCCCAGCATTTT. The rearrangement uses TRBV6-1 and TRBJ1-5, with D perhaps TRBD1 (5 bases). Germline loops: CDR1 MNHNS, CDR2 SASEGT. The CDR3 sequence is 12 residues long. V lost 7 bases, J lost 5 bases, and 9 bases lay in between.

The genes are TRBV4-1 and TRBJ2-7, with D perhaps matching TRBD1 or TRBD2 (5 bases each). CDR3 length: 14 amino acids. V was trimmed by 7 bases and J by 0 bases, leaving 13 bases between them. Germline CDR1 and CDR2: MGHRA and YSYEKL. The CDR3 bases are TGCGCCAGCACCCCTGGGGACGGCTCCTACGAGCAGTACTTC. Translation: CASTPGDGSYEQYF.

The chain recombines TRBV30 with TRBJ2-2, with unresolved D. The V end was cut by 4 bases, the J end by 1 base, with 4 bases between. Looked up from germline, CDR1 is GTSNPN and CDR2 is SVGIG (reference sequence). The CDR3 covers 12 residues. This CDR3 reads CAWNWNTGELFF. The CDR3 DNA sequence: TGTGCCTGGAACTGGAACACCGGGGAGCTGTTTTTT.

The CDR3 DNA sequence: TGTGCCAGCACCCCGTCTCCCCAGGGACATCAGCCCCAGCATTTT. Protein: CASTPSPQGHQPQHF. The chain couples TRBV7-3 to TRBJ1-5, with a weak D call TRBD1 (5 bases). Germline V gene lookup returns CDR1 SGHTA and CDR2 FQGTGA. Trimming cost V 7 bases and J 5 bases, with 18 bases left between them. The CDR3 length is 15 residues.

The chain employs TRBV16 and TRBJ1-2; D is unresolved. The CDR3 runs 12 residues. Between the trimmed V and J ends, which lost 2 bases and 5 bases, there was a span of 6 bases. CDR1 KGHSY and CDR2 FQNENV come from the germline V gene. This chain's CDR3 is CASSQDDYGYTF. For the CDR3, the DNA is TGTGCCAGCAGCCAAGATGATTATGGCTACACCTTC.

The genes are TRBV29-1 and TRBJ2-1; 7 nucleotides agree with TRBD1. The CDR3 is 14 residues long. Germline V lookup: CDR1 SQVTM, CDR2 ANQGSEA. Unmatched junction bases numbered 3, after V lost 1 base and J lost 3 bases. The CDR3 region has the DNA TGCAGCGTTGAAGGAGGGACAGACTACAATGAGCAGTTCTTC. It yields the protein CSVEGGTDYNEQFF.

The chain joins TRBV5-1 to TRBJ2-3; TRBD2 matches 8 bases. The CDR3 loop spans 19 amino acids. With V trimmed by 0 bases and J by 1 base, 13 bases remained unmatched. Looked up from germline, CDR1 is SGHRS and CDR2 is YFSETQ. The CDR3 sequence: CASSLEGPSGGRGTDTQYF. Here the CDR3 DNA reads TGCGCCAGCAGCTTGGAGGGGCCAAGCGGGGGCCGCGGCACAGATACGCAGTATTTT.

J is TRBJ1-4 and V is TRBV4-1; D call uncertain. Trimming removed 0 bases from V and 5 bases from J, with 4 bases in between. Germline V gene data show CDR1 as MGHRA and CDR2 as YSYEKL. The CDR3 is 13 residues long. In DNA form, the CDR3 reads TGCGCCAGCAGCCAAGATGGAAATGAAAAACTGTTTTTT. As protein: CASSQDGNEKLFF.